The rows below give T cell receptor beta chains drawn from one sample of a study of blood T cell repertoires in COVID-19. Repertoires were generated with immunoSEQ multiplex PCR, while TCRdb's copy carries only in-frame clones and drops some. The sample holds more than 200,000 clones, 80% to 90% seen once. The sample taken for sequencing was peripheral blood. These receptors came from a man aged 40-50 years with active or convalescent COVID-19. Each CDR3 is given with its conserved first and last residue. The order of the fields is J gene, V gene, CDR3 protein.

j_gene: TRBJ1-2; v_gene: TRBV7-2; CDR3aa: CASSFGQGVTYGYTF
j_gene: TRBJ2-3; v_gene: TRBV29-1; CDR3aa: CSGRGAGLDTQYF
j_gene: TRBJ1-1; v_gene: TRBV18; CDR3aa: CASSTGTQGARTEAFF
j_gene: TRBJ2-7; v_gene: TRBV19; CDR3aa: CASSPGTSGFYEQYF
j_gene: TRBJ1-2; v_gene: TRBV7-2; CDR3aa: CASSLDRANYGYTF
j_gene: TRBJ2-7; v_gene: TRBV27; CDR3aa: CASSLYQTGPYEQYF
j_gene: TRBJ2-3; v_gene: TRBV5-1; CDR3aa: CASSGGSGDITDTQYF
j_gene: TRBJ1-1; v_gene: TRBV5-4; CDR3aa: CASSPQDRKNTEAFF
j_gene: TRBJ1-2; v_gene: TRBV12-3/TRBV12-4; CDR3aa: CASSLSRARGYTF
j_gene: TRBJ2-7; v_gene: TRBV6-1; CDR3aa: CASSEQPQVSYEQYF
j_gene: TRBJ1-2; v_gene: TRBV30; CDR3aa: CAWSGHRTGGSWDYGYTF
j_gene: TRBJ1-2; v_gene: TRBV10-3; CDR3aa: CAIGRDIRTGTALVHTF
j_gene: TRBJ1-1; v_gene: TRBV7-9; CDR3aa: CASSLEGAYAFF
j_gene: TRBJ1-1; v_gene: TRBV18; CDR3aa: CASSQTEQGNTEAFF
j_gene: TRBJ1-3; v_gene: TRBV30; CDR3aa: CAWSVEGVPNTIYF
j_gene: TRBJ2-1; v_gene: TRBV7-2; CDR3aa: CASSLLNGRANEQFF
j_gene: TRBJ2-4; v_gene: TRBV2; CDR3aa: CATSPDFSQNIQYF
j_gene: TRBJ1-1; v_gene: TRBV24-1; CDR3aa: CASRGTWNTEAFF
j_gene: TRBJ1-1; v_gene: TRBV29-1; CDR3aa: CSVGTGRYTEAFF
j_gene: TRBJ2-7; v_gene: TRBV6-5; CDR3aa: CASSYAQGTNDEQYF
j_gene: TRBJ1-4; v_gene: TRBV14; CDR3aa: CASSPGQGREKLFF
j_gene: TRBJ2-2; v_gene: TRBV10-3; CDR3aa: CAITSETANTGELFF
j_gene: TRBJ2-2; v_gene: TRBV6-5; CDR3aa: CASRDRGGTGELFF
j_gene: TRBJ1-6; v_gene: TRBV11-2; CDR3aa: CASSTNRNPSPLHF
j_gene: TRBJ1-2; v_gene: TRBV9; CDR3aa: CASSPVSGGVNYGYTF
j_gene: TRBJ1-1; v_gene: TRBV11-2; CDR3aa: CASSTMGQQFGTEAFF
j_gene: TRBJ2-3; v_gene: TRBV29-1; CDR3aa: CSVRGTGDTDTQYF
j_gene: TRBJ1-1; v_gene: TRBV5-1; CDR3aa: CASSLGSGGAGNTEAFF
j_gene: TRBJ1-2; v_gene: TRBV21-1; CDR3aa: CASSKGREATYGYTF
j_gene: TRBJ2-1; v_gene: TRBV19; CDR3aa: CASSIDFYYNEQFF
j_gene: TRBJ2-1; v_gene: TRBV24-1; CDR3aa: CATSDPGGQGALEQFF
j_gene: TRBJ2-5; v_gene: TRBV24-1; CDR3aa: CATSDWTIGGQETQYF
j_gene: TRBJ2-1; v_gene: TRBV5-1; CDR3aa: CASSSRTSGRSSYNEQFF
j_gene: TRBJ2-7; v_gene: TRBV19; CDR3aa: CASSGLAGASYEQYF
j_gene: TRBJ2-7; v_gene: TRBV4-1; CDR3aa: CASSRGVSYEQYF
j_gene: TRBJ1-2; v_gene: TRBV2; CDR3aa: CASSFDRESYGYTF